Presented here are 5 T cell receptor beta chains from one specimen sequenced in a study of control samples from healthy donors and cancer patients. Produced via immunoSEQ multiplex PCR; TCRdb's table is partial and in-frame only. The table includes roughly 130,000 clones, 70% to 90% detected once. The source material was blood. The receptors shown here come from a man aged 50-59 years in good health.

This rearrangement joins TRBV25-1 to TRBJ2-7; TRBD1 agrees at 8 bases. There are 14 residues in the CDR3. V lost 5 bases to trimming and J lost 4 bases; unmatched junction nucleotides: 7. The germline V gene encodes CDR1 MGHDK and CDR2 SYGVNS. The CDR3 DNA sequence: TGTGCCAGCAGTTCTGGACAGGGCTCGTACGAGCAGTACTTC. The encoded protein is CASSSGQGSYEQYF.

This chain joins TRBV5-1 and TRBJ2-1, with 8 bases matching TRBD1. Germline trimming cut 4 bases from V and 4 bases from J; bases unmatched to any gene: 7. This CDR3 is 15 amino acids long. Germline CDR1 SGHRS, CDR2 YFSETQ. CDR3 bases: TGCGCCAGCAGCCCAGGGGGCGCGGGTTACAATGAGCAGTTCTTC. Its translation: CASSPGGAGYNEQFF.

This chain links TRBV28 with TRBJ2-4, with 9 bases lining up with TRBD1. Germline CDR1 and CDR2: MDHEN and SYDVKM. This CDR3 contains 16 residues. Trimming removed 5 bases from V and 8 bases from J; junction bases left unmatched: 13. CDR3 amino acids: CASSDLTGTGRDIQYF. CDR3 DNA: TGTGCCAGCAGTGACCTTACCGGGACAGGGAGGGACATTCAGTACTTC.

The CDR3 DNA follows: TGTGCCAGCAGTCGGACAGGGGTATTAGTTGAGCAGTTCTTC. Protein product: CASSRTGVLVEQFF. This chain joins TRBV11-1 and TRBJ2-1, with TRBD1 matching over 9 bases. The CDR3 spans 14 residues. The germline CDR1 and CDR2 sequences are SGHAT and FQDESV (reference sequence). V shed 6 bases, J shed 9 bases, and the junction held 9 bases outside the gene matches.

The CDR3 region is CASSPGPDTQYF. CDR3 nucleotide sequence: TGCGCCAGCTCGCCCGGGCCAGATACGCAGTATTTT. The V call is TRBV10-2, the J call TRBJ2-3; D is uncertain. This CDR3 contains 12 residues. The V gene lost 8 bases and the J gene lost 4 bases, with 10 bases spanning the gap. The germline gives CDR1 WSHSY, CDR2 SAAADI.